The 7 T cell receptor beta chains below were found in one sample sequenced in a study of T cells after yellow fever vaccination. In TCRdb, the 5' RACE reads were re-called with MiXCR into one record per CDR3 protein. This table has about 210,000 distinct CDR3 sequences, around 6.7% appearing once. The source material was CD4+ T cells sorted from PBMCs, sampled on the day of the yellow fever booster vaccination. The receptors were gathered from a man aged 25-40 years who received the YFV17D yellow fever vaccine.

The chain combines TRBV5-6 with TRBJ2-2, with 13 positions matching TRBD2. J gave up 6 bases and V 1 base, and 3 bases lay outside the gene matches. This CDR3 spans 16 amino acids. Germline V gives CDR1 SGHDT, CDR2 YYEEEE. The CDR3 nucleotides read TGTGCCAGCAGCTTGAGAACTAGCGGGAGGGCCGGGGAGCTGTTTTTT. Translated: CASSLRTSGRAGELFF.

This clonotype was found a few times. The chain employs TRBV7-2 and TRBJ2-7; 9 bases line up with TRBD2. This CDR3 contains 14 residues. CDR1 and CDR2 from the germline V gene are SGHTA and FQGNSA. The ends lost 1 base at V and 3 bases at J; junction bases unmatched: 1. The CDR3 nucleotides read TGTGCCAGCAGCTTAGGCGGGAGGGACTACGAGCAGTACTTC. It encodes CASSLGGRDYEQYF.

This clonotype was found a few times. The V gene is TRBV7-2, the J gene TRBJ2-7, with 10 bases identical to TRBD2. Germline CDR1 and CDR2: SGHTA and FQGNSA. The J segment lost 5 bases and the V segment lost 8 bases, leaving 12 bases of the junction unmatched. This CDR3 is 15 amino acids long. This CDR3 reads CASGLAGGGLDEQYF. The CDR3 bases are TGTGCCAGCGGTTTAGCGGGAGGTGGATTGGACGAGCAGTACTTC.

There are a few counts of this clonotype. This chain uses TRBV6-5 with TRBJ1-1; D gene uncertain. V lost 2 bases and J 8 bases, leaving 6 bases between the germline ends. Germline loops: CDR1 MNHEY, CDR2 SVGAGI. This CDR3 is 11 amino acids long. CDR3 sequence reads: CASSYLGEAFF. Written as DNA, the CDR3 is TGTGCCAGCAGTTACCTGGGGGAAGCTTTCTTT.

This clonotype was recorded a few times. This sequence joins TRBV5-1 and TRBJ2-5; no clear D gene. The CDR3 has 13 residues. V shed 0 bases and J shed 5 bases, with 8 bases lying between them. Germline V gene data show CDR1 as SGHRS and CDR2 as YFSETQ. This CDR3 reads CASSLAVGETQYF. The CDR3 region has the DNA TGCGCCAGCAGCTTGGCTGTGGGGGAGACCCAGTACTTC.

This clonotype appeared a few times. The CDR3 DNA is TGCAGTGCTAGGGGGACGATGGGTGGAGAGACCCAGTACTTC. It specifies CSARGTMGGETQYF. The chain has TRBV20-1 and TRBJ2-5, with D tentatively TRBD1 or TRBD2 (5 bases each). Germline CDR1 and CDR2: DFQATT and SNEGSKA (reference sequence). With 3 bases removed from V and 4 bases from J, the gap between germline ends came to 15 bases. This CDR3 is 14 amino acids long.

The sample holds a few counts of this clonotype. The gene calls are TRBV5-8 and TRBJ2-7; no firm D call. The CDR3 is 13 amino acids. Germline V lookup: CDR1 SGHTS, CDR2 YDEGEE. The ends were cut back, 0 bases at V and 1 base at J, with 5 bases in the middle. CDR3 sequence: CASSLAFSYEQYF. In nucleotides, the CDR3 is TGTGCCAGCAGCTTGGCTTTTTCCTACGAGCAGTACTTC. The full variable domain, completed using reference TRBV5-8 and TRBJ2-7, is EAGVTQSPTHLIKTRGQQATLRCSPISGHTSVYWYQQALGLGLQFLLWYDEGEERNRGNFPPRFSGRQFPNYSSELNVNALELEDSALYLCASSLAFSYEQYFGPGTRLTVT.